The T cell receptor (beta chain) described here comes from a study of shared clonotypes between healthy human individuals. Study processing details: Owing to the provision of junction-only sequences devoid of quality scores by immunoSEQ, filtering differed. Here immunoSEQ multiplex PCR was the method, and the copy in TCRdb shows in-frame clones only, minus some. V, J and clone size were drawn from that table, and D and trimming were deduced from the DNA. The table records about 1.5 million clones, approximately 98% of them present only once. Germline V gene lookup returns CDR1 ENHRY and CDR2 SYGVKD. The length of the CDR3 is 18 residues. Trimming removed 5 bases at V and 0 bases at J, with 19 bases between. None of the donors, who were healthy HIV-negative adults, had recently had acute infections or vaccinations.

The TCR comes from a man aged 25 to 45 in good health. The chain combines TRBV10-3 with TRBJ2-2; no firm D call. Sequenced: naive CD4+ T cells sorted from blood. Subset meaning: CD45RA+ positively selected. The CDR3 DNA sequence: TGTGCCATCAGTTTGAGTAGTGGCTTCCCGTCGAACACCGGGGAGCTGTTTTTT. It codes for CAISLSSGFPSNTGELFF.